This entry features one T cell receptor (beta chain) sequence. The target antigen is unknown. Germline V CDR1 and CDR2: MNHEY, SVGAGI. CDR3 size: 13 residues. The V gene lost 5 bases and the J gene lost 1 base, with 9 bases spanning the gap. PBMCs numbering 2 million and stored at -80 C yielded the unsorted libraries. These data are taken from a study of neurological immune-mediated disorders. Study-level results: HTLV-1-associated myelopathy ranked highest for TCR clonal expansion and multiple sclerosis lowest, beneath healthy controls.

The cDNA was synthesized by 5'RACE incorporating 10-nucleotide random UMIs. TCRdb analysed the 5' RACE reads with MiXCR anew, one entry per CDR3 protein. The repertoire includes 75,000 to 95,000 distinct CDR3 sequences, 17% of them detected once, and 15% sits in the top ten. The sequenced sample was PBMCs. The source of this sequence is a woman in her 40s in good health. V is TRBV6-5 and J is TRBJ2-7; tentative D call: TRBD2 (5 bases). CDR3 amino acids: CASSEGRSYEQYF. CDR3 sequence (DNA): TGTGCCAGCAGTGAGGGCAGATCCTACGAGCAGTACTTC.